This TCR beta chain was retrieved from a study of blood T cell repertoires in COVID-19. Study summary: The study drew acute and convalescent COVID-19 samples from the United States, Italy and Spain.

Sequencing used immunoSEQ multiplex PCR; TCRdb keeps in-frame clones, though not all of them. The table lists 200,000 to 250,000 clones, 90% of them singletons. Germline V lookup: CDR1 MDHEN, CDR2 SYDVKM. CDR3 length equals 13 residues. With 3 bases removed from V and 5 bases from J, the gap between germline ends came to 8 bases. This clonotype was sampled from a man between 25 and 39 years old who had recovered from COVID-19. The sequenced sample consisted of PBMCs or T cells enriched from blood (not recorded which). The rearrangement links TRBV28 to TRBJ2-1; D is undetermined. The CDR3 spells CASSFSLNNEQFF. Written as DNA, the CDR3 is TGTGCCAGCAGTTTTAGTCTGAACAATGAGCAGTTCTTC.